The subject of this entry is one T cell receptor beta chain. The sample is drawn from a study of siplizumab effects on memory and regulatory T cells. Only in-frame clones appear in the TCRdb table, and some are missing; sequencing was by immunoSEQ multiplex PCR. The sample holds roughly 64,000 clones, 96% seen once. CDR1 and CDR2 (germline): LGHNA, YSLEER. Trimming took 0 bases from V and 0 from J, leaving 13 bases between them. This CDR3 spans 17 amino acids. The clonotype comes from a human donor in good health. This chain joins TRBV4-3 and TRBJ2-3; D ambiguous. Material: naive CD8+ T cells sorted from blood. The CDR3 DNA reads as TGCGCCAGCAGCCAAGATGCCGGCGCCGCTAGCACAGATACGCAGTATTTT. Translated: CASSQDAGAASTDTQYF.